This T cell receptor beta chain was sequenced in a study of blood T cell repertoires in COVID-19. The CDR3 has 13 residues. Germline CDR1 reads SGDLS; CDR2 reads YYNGEE. Trimming left V 2 bases short and J 4 bases short, with 9 bases between. The assay was immunoSEQ multiplex PCR, and TCRdb's table has in-frame clones only and misses some. The sample holds around 190,000 clones, 80% to 90% seen once. This TCR derives from a human donor in a cohort sampled during active COVID-19. Sequenced input: peripheral blood. The rearrangement uses TRBV9 and TRBJ2-5; D not resolved. The CDR3 coding sequence is TGTGCCAGCAGCGTCGGTAATCGAGAGACCCAGTACTTC. The encoded protein is CASSVGNRETQYF. Full variable domain (missing parts from reference TRBV9 and TRBJ2-5): DSGVTQTPKHLITATGQRVTLRCSPRSGDLSVYWYQQSLDQGLQFLIQYYNGEERAKGNILERFSAQQFPDLHSELNLSSLELGDSALYFCASSVGNRETQYFGPGTRLLVL.